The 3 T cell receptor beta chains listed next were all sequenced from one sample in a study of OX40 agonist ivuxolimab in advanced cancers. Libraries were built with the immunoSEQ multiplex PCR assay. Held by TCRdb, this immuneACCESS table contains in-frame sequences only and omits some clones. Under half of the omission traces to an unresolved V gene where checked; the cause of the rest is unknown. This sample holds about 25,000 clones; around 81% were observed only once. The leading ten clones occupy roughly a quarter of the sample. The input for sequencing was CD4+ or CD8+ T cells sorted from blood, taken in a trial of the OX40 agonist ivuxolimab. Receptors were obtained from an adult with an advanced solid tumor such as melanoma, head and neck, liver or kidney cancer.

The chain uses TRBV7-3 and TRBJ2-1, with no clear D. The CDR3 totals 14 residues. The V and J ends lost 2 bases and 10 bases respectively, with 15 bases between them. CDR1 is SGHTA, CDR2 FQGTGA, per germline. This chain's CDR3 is CASSLGPRVAEQFF. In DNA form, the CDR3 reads TGTGCCAGCAGCTTAGGACCAAGGGTTGCGGAGCAGTTCTTC.

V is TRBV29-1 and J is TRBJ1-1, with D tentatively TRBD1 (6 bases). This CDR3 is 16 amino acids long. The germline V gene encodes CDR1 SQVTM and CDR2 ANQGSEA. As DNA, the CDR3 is TGCAACCCAGGAGGGGGATGGCGAAGAACGAACACTGAAGCTTTCTTT. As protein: CNPGGGWRRTNTEAFF.

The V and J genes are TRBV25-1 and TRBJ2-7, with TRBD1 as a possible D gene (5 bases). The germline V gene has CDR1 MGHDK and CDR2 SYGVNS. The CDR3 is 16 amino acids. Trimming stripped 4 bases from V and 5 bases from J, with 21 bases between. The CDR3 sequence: CASSGKQAHLTDEQYF. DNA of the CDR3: TGTGCCAGCAGTGGAAAACAGGCCCACCTTACGGACGAGCAGTACTTC.